The source of this T cell receptor beta chain is a study of blood T cell repertoires in COVID-19. Authors' analysis steps: For nucleated cells, counts were estimated from reference gene primer amplification. Using immunoSEQ multiplex PCR, the repertoire was profiled, and TCRdb retains in-frame clones only, with some absent. V and J calls plus clone size are reproduced from that table; the DNA served to infer D and trimming. The data show under 75,000 clones, 81% seen once. Trimming removed 2 bases at V and 0 bases at J, with 8 bases between. Germline V gene data show CDR1 as SNHLY and CDR2 as FYNNEI. The CDR3 is 15 amino acids.

Sequencing was done on a sample of peripheral blood. The V call is TRBV2, the J call TRBJ2-4; weak D call: TRBD2 (6 bases). The sequence was collected from a woman older than 75 with active or convalescent COVID-19. The CDR3 region has the DNA TGTGCCAGCAGTGAACGGGGACTAGCCAAAAACATTCAGTACTTC. This gives the protein CASSERGLAKNIQYF. Combining the CDR3 with reference TRBV2 and TRBJ2-4 gives the whole variable domain EPEVTQTPSHQVTQMGQEVILRCVPISNHLYFYWYRQILGQKVEFLVSFYNNEISEKSEIFDDQFSVERPDGSNFTLKIRSTKLEDSAMYFCASSERGLAKNIQYFGAGTRLSVL.